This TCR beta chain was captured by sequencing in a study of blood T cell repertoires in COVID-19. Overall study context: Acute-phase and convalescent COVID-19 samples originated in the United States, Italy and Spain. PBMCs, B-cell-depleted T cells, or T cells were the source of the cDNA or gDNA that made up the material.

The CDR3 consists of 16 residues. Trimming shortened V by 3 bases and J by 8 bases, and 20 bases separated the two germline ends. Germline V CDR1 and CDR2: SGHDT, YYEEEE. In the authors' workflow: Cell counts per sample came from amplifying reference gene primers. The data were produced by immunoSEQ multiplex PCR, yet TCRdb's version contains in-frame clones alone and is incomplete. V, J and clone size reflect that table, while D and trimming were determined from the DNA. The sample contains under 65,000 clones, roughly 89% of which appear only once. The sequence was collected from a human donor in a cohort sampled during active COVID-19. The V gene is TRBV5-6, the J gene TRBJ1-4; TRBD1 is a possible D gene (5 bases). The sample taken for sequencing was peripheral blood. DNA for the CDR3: TGTGCCAGCAGCTCCCGGCAGGGAAGATTAGGCGAAAAACTGTTTTTT. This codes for CASSSRQGRLGEKLFF. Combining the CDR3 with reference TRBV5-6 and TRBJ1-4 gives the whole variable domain DAGVTQSPTHLIKTRGQQVTLRCSPKSGHDTVSWYQQALGQGPQFIFQYYEEEERQRGNFPDRFSGHQFPNYSSELNVNALLLGDSALYLCASSSRQGRLGEKLFFGSGTQLSVL.